This T cell receptor (beta chain) is drawn from a study of blood T cell repertoires in COVID-19. Turning to the study itself: Donors in the United States, Italy and Spain gave samples during acute or convalescent COVID-19. Sources were T cells, B-cell-depleted T cells, or PBMCs; the material itself was cDNA or gDNA.

Participant-given clinical history determined each cohort assignment. The recovered donors of Cohort 3 showed two negative PCRs, clearance, or symptom resolution. Profiled with immunoSEQ multiplex PCR; TCRdb holds only in-frame clones, not every one. The table has more than 200,000 clones, around nine tenths seen once; the top ten hold 1.5% to 2%. Germline-derived CDR1 and CDR2 are SGHAT and FQNNGV. V dropped 1 base and J dropped 6 bases, with 9 bases sitting between them. There are 13 residues in the CDR3. The sequence came from a woman younger than 30 who had recovered from COVID-19. Sequenced material: PBMCs or T cells enriched from blood (not recorded which). This rearrangement joins TRBV11-2 to TRBJ1-1; no reliable D call. CDR3 sequence reads: CASSLGWGAEAFF. The CDR3 nucleotides are TGTGCCAGCAGCTTAGGGTGGGGAGCTGAAGCTTTCTTT.